Shown below are 21 T cell receptor beta chains from a single sample sequenced in a study of identical twins. TCRdb reprocessed the 5' RACE reads via MiXCR and lists one record per CDR3 protein. Of roughly 570,000 distinct CDR3 sequences listed, around a tenth are singletons. These same data were also listed under a study on yellow fever vaccine responses in identical twins.

Specimen: PBMCs. The receptor set was obtained from a woman aged 18-29 years in good health.

This clonotype was picked up a small number of times. V and J are TRBV25-1 and TRBJ2-7; 12 nucleotides line up with TRBD1. Germline values: CDR1 MGHDK, CDR2 SYGVNS. The CDR3 loop spans 17 amino acids. V lost 4 bases to trimming and J lost 6 bases; unmatched junction nucleotides: 13. In nucleotides, the CDR3 is TGTGCCAGCAGTGCGTCTTCCCCGGGACAGGGGGCCGCCGAGCAGTACTTC. Protein sequence: CASSASSPGQGAAEQYF.

The rearrangement links TRBV12-3 or TRBV12-4 to TRBJ2-3; 12 nucleotides match TRBD2. The CDR3 covers 16 residues. The V and J ends lost 5 bases and 5 bases, in that order; junction bases with no gene match: 8. CDR3 sequence: CASSASSGRAKDTQYF. The CDR3 DNA sequence: TGTGCCAGCAGTGCATCTAGCGGGAGGGCCAAAGATACGCAGTATTTT.

This clonotype has a handful of counts. The rearrangement links TRBV13 to TRBJ2-3, with D possibly being TRBD2 (6 bases). Between the trimmed V and J ends, which lost 3 bases and 4 bases, there was a span of 14 bases. The CDR3 loop spans 15 amino acids. CDR1 is PRHDT, CDR2 FYEKMQ, per germline (reference sequence). The DNA for the CDR3 is TGTGCCAGCAGCTTTTTCTCTAGCGTGGCAGATACGCAGTATTTT. Its protein is CASSFFSSVADTQYF.

In this sample, this clonotype turned up a few times. This chain connects TRBV9 to TRBJ2-7; 8 bases are a match to TRBD1. In germline, CDR1 is SGDLS, CDR2 YYNGEE. Trimming removed 0 bases from V and 0 bases from J; junction bases left unmatched: 2. There are 15 residues in the CDR3. CDR3 region: CASSVGDRSSYEQYF. The CDR3 DNA follows: TGTGCCAGCAGCGTAGGGGACAGGAGCTCCTACGAGCAGTACTTC.

This clonotype was counted between two and nine times. The rearrangement uses TRBV20-1 and TRBJ2-7, with no clear D. Germline V lookup: CDR1 DFQATT, CDR2 SNEGSKA (reference sequence). V was clipped by 0 bases and J by 3 bases, with 12 bases between them. The CDR3 sequence is 14 residues long. CDR3 sequence reads: CSARELGSSYEQYF. The CDR3 nucleotides are TGCAGTGCTAGAGAACTGGGTTCCAGCTACGAGCAGTACTTC.

This clonotype was counted between two and nine times. The chain carries TRBV19 and TRBJ1-1; tentatively, D is TRBD1 (6 bases). CDR1 and CDR2 (germline): LNHDA, SQIVND (reference sequence). This CDR3 spans 15 amino acids. V lost 3 bases and J lost 2, with 13 bases in between. CDR3 sequence (DNA): TGTGCCAGTAGTATTGTACAGGGTTTCAACACTGAAGCTTTCTTT. It codes for CASSIVQGFNTEAFF.

The CDR3 nucleotides read TGTGCCAGCAGGGGACTAAGCGGGAGGAGCTACGAGCAGTACTTC. Amino acids: CASRGLSGRSYEQYF. V and J are TRBV2 and TRBJ2-7; 9 bases match TRBD2. The CDR3 length is 15 residues. The ends lost 6 bases at V and 3 bases at J; junction bases unmatched: 9. From germline, CDR1 is SNHLY and CDR2 FYNNEI.

This clonotype was recorded at least ten times. This sequence joins TRBV12-3 or TRBV12-4 and TRBJ2-1; either TRBD1 or TRBD2 may fit D (5 bases each). The CDR3 contains 13 residues. Trimming took 5 bases from V and 10 from J, leaving 15 bases between them. Written as DNA, the CDR3 is TGTGCCAGCAGTCAGGGACCGGCCGGCGAGCAGTTCTTC. As protein: CASSQGPAGEQFF.

The CDR3 DNA sequence: TGTGCCAGCAGGGGGAAGGGTTGGTCGAATGAGCAGTTCTTC. The encoded protein is CASRGKGWSNEQFF. V and J are TRBV6-1 and TRBJ2-1; D is uncertain. The V end was cut by 6 bases, the J end by 7 bases, with 16 bases between. Germline CDR1 reads MNHNS; CDR2 reads SASEGT. This CDR3 spans 14 amino acids.

This clonotype was seen many times. This chain connects TRBV6-1 to TRBJ1-1; tentatively, D is TRBD1 (5 bases). Germline V CDR1 and CDR2: MNHNS, SASEGT. The CDR3 consists of 13 residues. V lost 6 bases, J lost 7 bases, and 15 bases lay in between. CDR3 region: CASRDSGTHEAFF. The CDR3 nucleotides read TGTGCCAGCAGGGATTCCGGGACCCATGAAGCTTTCTTT.

This clonotype was observed a few times. The rearrangement uses TRBV5-1 and TRBJ2-7; perhaps TRBD2 as D (7 bases). This CDR3 has 15 residues. V lost 4 bases and J 3 bases, leaving 17 bases between the germline ends. Per germline, CDR1 SGHRS and CDR2 YFSETQ. The CDR3 DNA sequence: TGCGCCAGCAGCCCCCTGGCGGGGGCGGTCTACGAGCAGTACTTC. It translates to CASSPLAGAVYEQYF.

The J gene is TRBJ1-1, the V gene TRBV7-9; D ambiguous. This CDR3 contains 15 residues. Germline CDR1 is SEHNR and CDR2 is FQNEAQ (reference sequence). V lost 1 base to trimming and J lost 8 bases, with 17 bases between them. The DNA of the CDR3 is TGTGCCAGCAGCTTAGAATTGGGTATCTCCCCCGAAGCTTTCTTT. Translating it yields CASSLELGISPEAFF.

This clonotype has ten or more counts. The chain joins TRBV18 to TRBJ2-7, with D uncertain. V lost 6 bases to trimming and J lost 4 bases, with 13 bases between them. The CDR3 runs 13 residues. Germline CDR1 reads KGHSH; CDR2 reads LQKENI. The CDR3 nucleotides read TGTGCCAGCTCCCCAGGACCACCATACGAGCAGTACTTC. This gives the protein CASSPGPPYEQYF.

V is TRBV29-1 and J is TRBJ2-5, with D maybe TRBD1 (5 bases). Germline-derived CDR1 and CDR2 are SQVTM and ANQGSEA. V lost 0 bases and J 2 bases, leaving 10 bases between the germline ends. This CDR3 is built from 14 residues. CDR3 bases: TGCAGCGTTGAAGATGTACGACAGCAAGAGACCCAGTACTTC. Protein: CSVEDVRQQETQYF.

This clonotype has at least ten counts. The genes are TRBV18 and TRBJ1-2; TRBD1 matches at 11 bases. There are 14 residues in the CDR3. Germline CDR1 and CDR2: KGHSH and LQKENI. The ends lost 3 bases at V and 8 bases at J; junction bases unmatched: 5. CDR3 region: CASSPWTGGGGYTF. The DNA for the CDR3 is TGTGCCAGCTCACCCTGGACAGGGGGCGGAGGCTACACCTTC.

This clonotype was detected ten times or more. CDR3 loop: CASSWETYEQYF. The CDR3 coding sequence is TGTGCCAGCAGCTGGGAGACCTACGAGCAGTACTTC. The V call is TRBV7-9, the J call TRBJ2-7, with TRBD2 as a possible D gene (5 bases). The CDR3 loop spans 12 amino acids. The V gene lost 4 bases and the J gene lost 2 bases, with 6 bases spanning the gap. CDR1 is SEHNR, CDR2 FQNEAQ, per germline (reference sequence).

This clonotype was detected a few times. The chain carries TRBV4-2 and TRBJ2-6, with D possibly being TRBD1 (6 bases). The germline gives CDR1 LGHNA, CDR2 YNFKEQ. CDR3 size: 16 residues. V was shortened by 3 bases and J by 0 bases, with 9 bases between the two germline ends. The CDR3 nucleotides are TGTGCCAGCAGCCAGGGACACATCTCTGGGGCCAACGTCCTGACTTTC. Its translation: CASSQGHISGANVLTF.

In its sample, this clonotype was seen many times. The rearrangement uses TRBV15 and TRBJ2-2; the D is unclear. Germline lookup yields CDR1 LNHNV and CDR2 YYDKDF (reference sequence). The CDR3 spans 13 residues. Trimming took 0 bases from V and 7 from J, leaving 6 bases between them. This CDR3 reads CATSRDSVGELFF. CDR3 DNA sequence: TGTGCCACCAGCAGAGATTCGGTCGGGGAGCTGTTTTTT.

Only a few counts were recorded for this clonotype. The V gene is TRBV29-1, the J gene TRBJ2-7; D might be TRBD2 (6 bases). CDR1 and CDR2 from the germline V gene are SQVTM and ANQGSEA. The CDR3 extends over 18 amino acids. Trimming stripped 5 bases from V and 4 bases from J, with 30 bases between. CDR3 coding DNA: TGCAGCGTTTGGGCCCGCATATCGAACGGGACTCAATTTTACGAGCAGTACTTC. This gives the protein CSVWARISNGTQFYEQYF.

This clonotype was counted between two and nine times. This chain joins TRBV5-1 and TRBJ2-1; perhaps TRBD2 as D (6 bases). Trimming removed 2 bases at V and 7 bases at J, with 10 bases between. CDR1 is SGHRS, CDR2 YFSETQ, per germline. The CDR3 loop spans 13 amino acids. CDR3 bases: TGCGCCAGCAGCTTTGCGGGGTTTAATGAGCAGTTCTTC. This gives the protein CASSFAGFNEQFF.

This clonotype was seen more than once but under ten times. This chain links TRBV4-3 with TRBJ2-6; the D gene is possibly TRBD1 (5 bases). The CDR3 runs to 18 residues. Trimming took off 0 bases at V and 0 bases at J, with 12 bases between the two ends. The germline CDR1 and CDR2 sequences are LGHNA and YSLEER. Here the CDR3 DNA reads TGCGCCAGCAGCCAAGATAGGACAATTTACTCTGGGGCCAACGTCCTGACTTTC. It translates to CASSQDRTIYSGANVLTF.